This T cell receptor (beta chain) was captured in a study of blood T cell repertoires in COVID-19. How the authors handled the data: Quantification of nucleated cells was approximated via reference gene primer amplification. Data came from immunoSEQ multiplex PCR; TCRdb stores just in-frame clones and leaves some out. V and J calls plus clone size are reproduced from that table; the DNA served to infer D and trimming. The table lists about 350,000 clones, more than 75% of them singletons, with 1% in the top ten. Participants, about 18 to 90 years old, spanned 24 US areas. The CDR3 runs to 14 residues. Germline-derived CDR1 and CDR2 are LNHDA and SQIVND (reference sequence). V gave up 7 bases and J gave up 0 bases, with 13 bases separating them.

The clonotype was recovered from a woman under 40 who had recovered from COVID-19. V and J are TRBV19 and TRBJ2-7; D is unclear. The sequencing input was PBMCs or T cells enriched from blood (not recorded which). CDR3 sequence reads: CASTLTPSSYEQYF. CDR3 DNA sequence: TGTGCCAGTACCCTGACACCCAGCTCCTACGAGCAGTACTTC.